This T cell receptor (beta chain) originates from a study of CD8+ T cells in alopecia areata. Study outcomes and limitations: There were also resident alphabeta T cells of normal skin sequenced in scalp samples. Higher clonality and more expanded CD8+ clones appeared in lesional than normal scalp. With patients, TCR sharing proved less clear than in mice, a difference possibly related to HLA.

cDNA serving as the sequencing template came from extracted, reverse transcribed RNA. The table came from immunoSEQ multiplex PCR; TCRdb's copy has only in-frame clones and leaves some out. This table holds about 140,000 clones, about two thirds found once. Regarding this clone: The antigen is not known.

T lymphocytes (CD4+ and CD8+) were sorted from PBMCs. Trimming pared 9 bases from V and 12 bases from J, leaving 15 bases between. Germline CDR1 LNHDA, CDR2 SQIVND (reference sequence). The CDR3 runs to 12 residues. The receptor comes from a human donor in good health. The chain links TRBV19 to TRBJ2-6; no clear D gene. Material: CD8+ T cells sorted from blood. The CDR3 sequence is CASAGLPRVLTF. DNA for the CDR3: TGTGCCAGCGCCGGGCTCCCGCGCGTCCTGACTTTC.